This TCR beta chain stems from a study of control samples from healthy donors and cancer patients. Clones were read by immunoSEQ multiplex PCR, and TCRdb kept only the in-frame ones, dropping some. The table has around 51,000 clones, 80% seen once. The V end lost 5 bases, the J end lost 8 bases, and 10 bases lay between the germline ends. This CDR3 spans 12 amino acids. Germline V gives CDR1 MNHNY, CDR2 SVGAGI (reference sequence). The receptor comes from a man between 65 and 85 years old in good health. The sample comprised blood. The chain recombines TRBV6-6 with TRBJ2-1, with D tentatively TRBD2 (6 bases). The CDR3 region is CASSPTSYEQFF. In nucleotides, the CDR3 is TGTGCCAGCAGTCCGACTAGTTATGAGCAGTTCTTC.